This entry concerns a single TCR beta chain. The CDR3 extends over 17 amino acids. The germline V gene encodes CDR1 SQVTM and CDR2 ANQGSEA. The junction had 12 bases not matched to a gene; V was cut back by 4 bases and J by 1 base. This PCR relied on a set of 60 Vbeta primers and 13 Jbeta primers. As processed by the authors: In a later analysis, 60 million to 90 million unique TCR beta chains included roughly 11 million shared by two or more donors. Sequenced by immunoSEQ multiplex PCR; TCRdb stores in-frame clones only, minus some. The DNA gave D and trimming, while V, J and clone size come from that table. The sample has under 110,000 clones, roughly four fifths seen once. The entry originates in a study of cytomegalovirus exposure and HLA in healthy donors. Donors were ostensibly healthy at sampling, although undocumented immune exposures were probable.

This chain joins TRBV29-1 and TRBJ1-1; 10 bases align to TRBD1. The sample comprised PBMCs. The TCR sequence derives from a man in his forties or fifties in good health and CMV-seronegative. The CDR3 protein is CSVVRVGQGVRNTEAFF. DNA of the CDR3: TGCAGCGTTGTTAGGGTTGGACAGGGGGTCCGGAACACTGAAGCTTTCTTT.